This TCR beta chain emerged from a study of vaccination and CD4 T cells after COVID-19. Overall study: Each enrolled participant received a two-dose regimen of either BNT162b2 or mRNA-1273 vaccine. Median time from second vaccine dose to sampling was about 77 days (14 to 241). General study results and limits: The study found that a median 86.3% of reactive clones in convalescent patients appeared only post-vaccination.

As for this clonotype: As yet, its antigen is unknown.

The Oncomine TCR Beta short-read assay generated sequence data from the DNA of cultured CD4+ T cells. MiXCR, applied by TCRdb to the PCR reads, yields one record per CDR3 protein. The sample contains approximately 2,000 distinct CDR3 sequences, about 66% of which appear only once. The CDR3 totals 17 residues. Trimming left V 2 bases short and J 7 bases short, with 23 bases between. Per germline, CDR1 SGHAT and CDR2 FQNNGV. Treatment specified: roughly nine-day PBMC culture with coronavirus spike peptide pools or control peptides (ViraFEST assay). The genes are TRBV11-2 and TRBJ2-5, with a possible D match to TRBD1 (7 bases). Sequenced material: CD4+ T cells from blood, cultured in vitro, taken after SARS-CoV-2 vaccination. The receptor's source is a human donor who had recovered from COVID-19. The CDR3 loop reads CASSLLRGKGALVTQYF. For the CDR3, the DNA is TGTGCCAGCAGCTTACTCCGGGGGAAGGGGGCGCTGGTGACCCAGTACTTC.